This TCR beta chain appears in the sequencing data of a study of blood T cell repertoires in COVID-19. Germline lookup yields CDR1 LGHNA and CDR2 YNFKEQ. The CDR3 extends over 19 amino acids. The V segment lost 2 bases and the J segment 1 base; nucleotides outside the gene matches: 9. Source study methods: Amplification from reference gene primers served as the basis for estimated nucleated cell counts. Produced via immunoSEQ multiplex PCR; TCRdb's table is partial and in-frame only. The D gene and trimming were derived from the DNA, and the V and J assignments and clone size from that table. This table has 200,000 to 250,000 clones, roughly four fifths appearing once. The cohort comprised adults aged about 18 to 90 years residing in under 25 US areas.

Sequencing used PBMCs or T cells enriched from blood (not recorded which). The J gene is TRBJ2-2, the V gene TRBV4-2, with 11 bases identical to TRBD2. The TCR originated in a man aged 55-75 years who had recovered from COVID-19. The CDR3 here is CASSQPSGLAGLNTGELFF. CDR3 nucleotides: TGTGCCAGCAGCCAACCCTCAGGACTAGCGGGTTTGAACACCGGGGAGCTGTTTTTT.